This is a list of T cell receptor beta chains from one sample in a study of T cells in Graves' hyperthyroidism and ophthalmopathy. TCRdb called the multiplex PCR reads again in MiXCR, with one record for every CDR3 protein. This table holds about half a million distinct CDR3 sequences, approximately 22% found once. The sequenced sample consisted of blood. Every receptor here comes from a woman between 65 and 79 years old with Graves' ophthalmopathy. Each CDR3 is given with its conserved first and last residue. A D gene is named only where the DNA matches it firmly. The size of a clone is reported for some rows only, either as once, few or many, or as a class for expanded clones.

J | D | size | V | CDR3 | DNA
TRBJ1-1 | . | few | TRBV4-1 | CASSQDITPVWEAFF | TGCGCCAGCAGCCAAGATATCACACCCGTGTGGGAAGCTTTCTTT
TRBJ1-3 | TRBD1 | . | TRBV28 | CASSSGQGRDTIYF | TGTGCCAGCAGTTCGGGACAGGGGAGGGACACCATATATTTT
TRBJ2-7 | . | few | TRBV9 | CASSVGPRLFSYEQYF | TGTGCCAGCAGCGTAGGCCCCAGGCTGTTTTCCTACGAGCAGTACTTC
TRBJ2-7 | TRBD1 | . | TRBV7-6 | CASSSTGGDSYEQYF | TGTGCCAGCAGCTCAACAGGGGGAGACTCCTACGAGCAGTACTTC
TRBJ1-2 | . | . | TRBV6-2/TRBV6-3 | CASRDIVMDGYTF | TGTGCCAGCAGGGACATTGTGATGGATGGCTACACCTTC
TRBJ2-1 | TRBD2 | . | TRBV30 | CAWRDTSGRAINYNEQFF | TGTGCCTGGAGGGACACTAGCGGGAGGGCAATCAACTACAATGAGCAGTTCTTC
TRBJ2-1 | TRBD2 | few | TRBV12-5 | CASGPAGAGQFF | TGTGCTAGTGGTCCAGCGGGGGCCGGGCAGTTCTTC
TRBJ1-5 | . | many | TRBV7-2 | CASSLTAGSQPQHF | TGTGCCAGCAGCTTAACAGCAGGGTCTCAGCCCCAGCATTTT
TRBJ2-7 | . | . | TRBV5-1 | CASYRGDASSYEQYF | TGCGCCAGTTATCGAGGGGACGCAAGCTCCTACGAGCAGTACTTC
TRBJ2-1 | TRBD1 | . | TRBV5-1 | CASSLNRGPYNEQFF | TGCGCCAGCAGCTTAAACAGGGGACCCTACAATGAGCAGTTCTTC
TRBJ2-2 | . | . | TRBV11-3 | CASSFGRSTGELFF | TGTGCCAGCAGCTTCGGGAGAAGTACCGGGGAGCTGTTTTTT
TRBJ2-5 | . | . | TRBV6-5 | CASSYSAFKTQYF | TGTGCCAGCAGCTACTCTGCGTTTAAGACCCAGTACTTC
TRBJ1-1 | . | . | TRBV5-5 | CASSLGSNSAEAFF | TGTGCCAGCAGCTTGGGTTCTAACAGCGCTGAAGCTTTCTTT
TRBJ2-7 | TRBD2 | many | TRBV11-2 | CASSSAPGLAGSYEQYF | TGTGCCAGCAGCTCGGCACCGGGACTAGCGGGGTCCTACGAGCAGTACTTC
TRBJ2-5 | TRBD2 | many | TRBV12-3/TRBV12-4 | CASSLRGGLAGDQETQYF | TGTGCCAGCAGTTTAAGGGGGGGACTAGCGGGAGATCAAGAGACCCAGTACTTC
TRBJ2-3 | . | few | TRBV2 | CAGSPGRGSGSDTQYF | TGTGCCGGGTCCCCCGGGCGAGGGAGTGGGTCAGATACGCAGTATTTT
TRBJ2-1 | TRBD1 | many | TRBV2 | CASRRDRANIDEQFF | TGTGCCAGCAGGAGGGACAGGGCGAACATCGATGAGCAGTTCTTC
TRBJ1-5 | . | many | TRBV7-2 | CASSLARGGGQPQHF | TGTGCCAGCAGCTTAGCAAGGGGAGGGGGTCAGCCCCAGCATTTT
TRBJ1-5 | . | . | TRBV19 | CASNPSPGPQHF | TGTGCCAGTAACCCCAGCCCCGGGCCCCAGCATTTT
TRBJ1-3 | TRBD1 | . | TRBV12-3/TRBV12-4 | CASSFDRAGNTIYF | TGTGCCAGCAGTTTTGACAGGGCTGGAAACACCATATATTTT
TRBJ1-2 | . | once | TRBV4-1 | CASSQVARGNYGYTF | TGCGCCAGCAGCCAAGTGGCGAGAGGGAACTATGGCTACACCTTC
TRBJ2-1 | . | many | TRBV11-2 | CASSLDRAVQFF | TGTGCCAGCAGCTTAGACAGGGCGGTGCAGTTCTTC
TRBJ2-7 | TRBD1 | few | TRBV10-3 | CAIRRQGSYEQYF | TGTGCCATCAGGAGACAGGGTTCCTACGAGCAGTACTTC
TRBJ1-1 | . | . | TRBV6-4 | CASSDSIGRAFF | TGTGCCAGCAGTGACTCGATCGGTAGGGCTTTCTTT
TRBJ2-1 | TRBD1 | few | TRBV4-1 | CASSTTGGRLNEQFF | TGCGCCAGCAGCACCACAGGGGGACGGTTAAATGAGCAGTTCTTC
TRBJ2-7 | . | . | TRBV2 | CASIVRRSYYEQYF | TGTGCCAGCATTGTTCGGAGGTCATATTACGAGCAGTACTTC
TRBJ1-4 | . | . | TRBV7-9 | CASSLSSGATEKLFF | TGTGCCAGCAGCTTATCCTCCGGGGCTACTGAAAAACTGTTTTTT
TRBJ2-5 | . | many | TRBV28 | CASSGPGWGTQYF | TGTGCCAGCAGCGGACCGGGGTGGGGGACCCAGTACTTC
TRBJ1-2 | . | . | TRBV5-1 | CASRREDYGYTF | TGCGCCAGCAGAAGGGAAGACTATGGCTACACCTTC
TRBJ2-7 | . | few | TRBV7-6 | CASSSGPTEYYEQYF | TGTGCCAGCAGCTCGGGGCCGACAGAGTACTACGAGCAGTACTTC
TRBJ1-2 | TRBD1 | . | TRBV10-1 | CASSESIRTGKRGYTF | TGCGCCAGCAGTGAGTCGATAAGGACAGGGAAGCGTGGCTACACCTTC
TRBJ2-7 | . | . | TRBV6-5 | CASSYEAAGEQYF | TGTGCCAGCAGTTACGAGGCAGCCGGCGAGCAGTACTTC
TRBJ1-5 | TRBD1 | . | TRBV29-1 | CSVTQGPDQPQHF | TGCAGCGTCACACAGGGGCCTGATCAGCCCCAGCATTTT
TRBJ2-7 | TRBD1 | few | TRBV6-2/TRBV6-3 | CASGTGKWEQYF | TGTGCCAGCGGGACAGGGAAGTGGGAGCAGTACTTC
TRBJ2-5 | TRBD1 | . | TRBV9 | CASSQGEFFWTQYF | TGTGCCAGCAGCCAGGGGGAGTTCTTTTGGACCCAGTACTTC
TRBJ2-3 | TRBD2 | . | TRBV9 | CASSLFDLLAGSSTDTQYF | TGTGCCAGCTCACTCTTCGACCTCCTAGCGGGCTCTAGCACAGATACGCAGTATTTT
TRBJ2-5 | . | . | TRBV5-1 | CASSLQGVQETQYF | TGCGCCAGCAGCTTACAGGGTGTACAAGAGACCCAGTACTTC
TRBJ2-2 | . | . | TRBV12-3/TRBV12-4 | CASSFALSPNTGELFF | TGTGCCAGCAGTTTCGCCCTAAGCCCAAACACCGGGGAGCTGTTTTTT
TRBJ1-3 | TRBD1 | . | TRBV12-3/TRBV12-4 | CASSLTGPGNTIYF | TGTGCCAGCAGTTTGACAGGGCCTGGAAACACCATATATTTT
TRBJ1-1 | . | . | TRBV29-1 | CSVEVRRLNTEAFF | TGCAGCGTTGAAGTTAGGCGGTTGAACACTGAAGCTTTCTTT
TRBJ2-4 | . | few | TRBV5-1 | CASSSLGRSAGGMDIQYF | TGCGCCAGCAGCTCCCTCGGACGGTCGGCTGGGGGAATGGACATTCAGTACTTC
TRBJ1-6 | . | few | TRBV28 | CASTSGQYNSPLHF | TGTGCCAGCACCTCGGGCCAATATAATTCACCCCTCCACTTT
TRBJ2-1 | TRBD2 | many | TRBV28 | CASSLGRTSGSSTEGYNEQFF | TGTGCCAGCAGTTTAGGCCGGACTAGCGGGAGCTCAACTGAAGGCTACAATGAGCAGTTCTTC
TRBJ2-5 | . | few | TRBV30 | CAWSVGFRSGEGGETQYF | TGTGCCTGGAGTGTTGGCTTCCGGTCTGGGGAGGGGGGAGAGACCCAGTACTTC